The source of this T cell receptor beta chain is a study of preoperative IRX-2 immunotherapy in early breast cancer. The V end lost 7 bases, the J end lost 6 bases, and 7 bases lay between the germline ends. The CDR3 loop spans 11 amino acids. Germline lookup yields CDR1 SNHLY and CDR2 FYNNEI. Stated treatment: preoperative locoregional IRX-2 cytokine immunotherapy. Preoperative locoregional IRX-2 cytokine immunotherapy was tested in the phase Ib source study. The assay was immunoSEQ multiplex PCR, and TCRdb's table has in-frame clones only and misses some. The sample contains 40,000 or so clones, about 95% of which appear only once.

This chain uses TRBV2 with TRBJ2-1; no clear D. This TCR was recovered from a human donor with breast cancer. The input for sequencing was tumor tissue, taken after IRX-2 immunotherapy. CDR3 DNA: TGTGCCAGCAAATACAGCAATGAGCAGTTCTTC. This sequence encodes CASKYSNEQFF.